This entry features one TCR beta chain sequence. Antigen specificity is unknown. The length of the CDR3 is 14 residues. Between the trimmed V and J ends, which lost 0 bases and 0 bases, there was a span of 5 bases. Germline lookup yields CDR1 SGHVS and CDR2 FNYEAQ. This entry belongs to a study of CD8 T cells in ankylosing spondylitis. Study-level findings and limits: Blood of patients with ankylosing spondylitis appeared to be characterized by a TCR beta motif of several highly homologous variants.

Via MiXCR, TCRdb re-called the 5' RACE reads, giving one row per CDR3 protein. The sample gives 340,000 or so distinct CDR3 sequences, about 14% of which show up once; around 1% is in the top ten. The receptor comes from a male donor with ankylosing spondylitis or in good health (not recorded which). The chain combines TRBV7-6 with TRBJ1-1; D remains ambiguous. Sequenced sample: blood, either unsorted or a sorted T cell fraction (not recorded which). The CDR3 reads CASSLAEMNTEAFF. The DNA for the CDR3 is TGTGCCAGCAGCTTAGCTGAGATGAACACTGAAGCTTTCTTT.